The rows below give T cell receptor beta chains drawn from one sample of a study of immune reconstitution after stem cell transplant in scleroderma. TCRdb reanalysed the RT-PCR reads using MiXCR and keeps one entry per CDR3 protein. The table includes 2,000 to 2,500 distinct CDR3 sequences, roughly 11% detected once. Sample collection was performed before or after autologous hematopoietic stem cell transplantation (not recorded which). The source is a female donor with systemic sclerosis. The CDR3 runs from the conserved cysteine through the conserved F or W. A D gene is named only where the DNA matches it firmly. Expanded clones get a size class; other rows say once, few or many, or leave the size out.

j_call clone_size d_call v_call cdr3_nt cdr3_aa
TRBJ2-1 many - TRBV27 TGTGCCAGCAGTTCCCGTGGGGGTTATGAGCAGTTCTTC CASSSRGGYEQFF
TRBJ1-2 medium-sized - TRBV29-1 TGCAGCGTTGAAGATCTTAGGCAGAATGGCTACACCTTC CSVEDLRQNGYTF
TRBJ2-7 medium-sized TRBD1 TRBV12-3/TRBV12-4 TGTGCCAGCAGCCCGGGACAGCCCCCCTCCTACGAGCAGTACTTC CASSPGQPPSYEQYF
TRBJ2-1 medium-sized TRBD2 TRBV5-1 TGCGCCAGCAGCGGGACTAGCGTGAATGAGCAGTTCTTC CASSGTSVNEQFF
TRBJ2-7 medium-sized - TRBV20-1 TGCAGTGCTAGGGGTCAGCGGAGCTCCTACGAGCAGTACTTC CSARGQRSSYEQYF
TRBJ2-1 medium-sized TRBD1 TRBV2 TGTGCCAGCAGTGAAAGGACAGGGGACAGCAATGAGCAGTTCTTC CASSERTGDSNEQFF
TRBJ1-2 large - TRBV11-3 TGTGCCAGCAGCTCTGCAGGACCCACTCGTGGCTACACCTTC CASSSAGPTRGYTF
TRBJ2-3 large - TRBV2 TGTGCCAGCAGTGAACAAAGATTGGGAGATACGCAGTATTTT CASSEQRLGDTQYF
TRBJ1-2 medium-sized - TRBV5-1 TGCGCCAGCAGCTCAGGGTACGGCTACACCTTC CASSSGYGYTF
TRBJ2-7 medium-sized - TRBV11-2 TGTGCCAGCAGCTTGAATGGCGAGCAGTACTTC CASSLNGEQYF
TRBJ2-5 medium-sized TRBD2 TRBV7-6 TGTGCCAGCAGCTTAGGAGGGGAGGGTGACCAAGAGACCCAGTACTTC CASSLGGEGDQETQYF
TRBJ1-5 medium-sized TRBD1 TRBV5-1 TGCGCCAGCAGCTTGGGGACAGGGGCGGACAATCAGCCCCAGCATTTT CASSLGTGADNQPQHF
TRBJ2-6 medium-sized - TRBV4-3 TGCGCCAGCAGCCAAGGAGGCAGACCCTCTGGGGCCAACGTCCTGACTTTC CASSQGGRPSGANVLTF
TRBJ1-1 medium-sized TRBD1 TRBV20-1 TGCAGTGCTAGACCGGGACAGGAAGCTTTCTTT CSARPGQEAFF
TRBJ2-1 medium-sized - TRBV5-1 TGCGCCAGCAGCTTGAAACGACTGTACTACAATGAGCAGTTCTTC CASSLKRLYYNEQFF
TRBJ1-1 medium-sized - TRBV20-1 TGCAGTGCTAGAGACCCGCAGGGGCCGAGCACTGAAGCTTTCTTT CSARDPQGPSTEAFF
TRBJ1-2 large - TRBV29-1 TGCAGCGTCGTAAGAGTCCAGGCTAACTATGGCTACACCTTC CSVVRVQANYGYTF
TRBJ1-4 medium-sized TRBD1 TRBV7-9 TGTGCCAGCAGCTCCACAGGGGGGGGCTGGGAGGAAAAACTGTTTTTT CASSSTGGGWEEKLFF
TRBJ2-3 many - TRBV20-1 TGCAGTGCTAGAGATTTCGGGGGGCGGACAGATACGCAGTATTTT CSARDFGGRTDTQYF
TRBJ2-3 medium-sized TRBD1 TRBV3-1 TGTGCCAGCAGCCAGGACAGGGGCGCAGATACGCAGTATTTT CASSQDRGADTQYF
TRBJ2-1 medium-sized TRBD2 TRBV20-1 TGCAGTGCTCCCCTCGGACTAGCAGCCTACAATGAGCAGTTCTTC CSAPLGLAAYNEQFF
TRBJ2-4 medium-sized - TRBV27 TGTGCCAGCAGTTTGCGGAGAGCCAAAAACATTCAGTACTTC CASSLRRAKNIQYF
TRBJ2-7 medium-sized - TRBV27 TGTGCCAGCAGTTTTTACGCCTGGAGCGAGCAGTACTTC CASSFYAWSEQYF
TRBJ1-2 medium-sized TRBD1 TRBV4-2 TGTGCCAGCAGCCAAGGGCAGGGGGCCAGCTATGGCTACACCTTC CASSQGQGASYGYTF
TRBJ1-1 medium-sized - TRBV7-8 TGTGCCAGCAGGCTGGGGGCTGAAGCTTTCTTT CASRLGAEAFF
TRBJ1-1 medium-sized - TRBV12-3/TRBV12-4 TGTGCCAGCAGTTTCCCTCCGGGGGGTGCTTTCTTT CASSFPPGGAFF
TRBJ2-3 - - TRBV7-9 TGTGCCAGCAGCGCCATCTTACAGATAGACACAGATACGCAGTATTTT CASSAILQIDTDTQYF
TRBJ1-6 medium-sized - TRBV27 TGTGCCAGCAGCGGGCAGTCGAATAATTCACCCCTCCACTTT CASSGQSNNSPLHF
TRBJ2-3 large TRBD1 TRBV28 TGTGCCAGCAAGCTACGACAGGGTAGGGCAGATACGCAGTATTTT CASKLRQGRADTQYF
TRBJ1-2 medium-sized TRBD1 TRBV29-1 TGCAGCGGATGGACAGGGTCTTATGGCTACACCTTC CSGWTGSYGYTF
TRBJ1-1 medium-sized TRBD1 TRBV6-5 TGTGCCAGCAGTGAGGGGACAGGGGGCGGGAACACTGAAGCTTTCTTT CASSEGTGGGNTEAFF
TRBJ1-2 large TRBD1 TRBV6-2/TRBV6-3 TGTGCCAGCACGGGACAGGGGTATCGCTACACCTTC CASTGQGYRYTF
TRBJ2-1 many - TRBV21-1 TGTGCCAGACAGGGCCCGGGCCACAATGAGCAGTTCTTC CARQGPGHNEQFF
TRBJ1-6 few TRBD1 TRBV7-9 TGTGCCAGCAGCTTCCGGGACAGTAGCTCCTATAATTCACCCCTCCACTTT CASSFRDSSSYNSPLHF
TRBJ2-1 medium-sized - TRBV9 TGTGCCAGCAGCGTTGGACGGAGCTCCTACAATGAGCAGTTCTTC CASSVGRSSYNEQFF
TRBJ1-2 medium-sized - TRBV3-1 TGTGCCAGCAGCCACCGACGGGAGAATGGCTACACCTTC CASSHRRENGYTF
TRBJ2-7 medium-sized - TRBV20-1 TGCAGTGCTAGAGATCCCGCTAGCTCCTACGAGCAGTACTTC CSARDPASSYEQYF
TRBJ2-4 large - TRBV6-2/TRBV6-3 TGTGCCAGCGGTCCGGTAGCCGGGAACATTCAGTACTTC CASGPVAGNIQYF
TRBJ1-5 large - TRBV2 TGTGCCAGCAGTGAATCAGGGAGCAATCAGCCCCAGCATTTT CASSESGSNQPQHF
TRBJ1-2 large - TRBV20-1 TGCAGTGCTAGTGCGCGACGGGATGGCTACACCTTC CSASARRDGYTF
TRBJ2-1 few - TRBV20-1 TGCAGTTCTCCATCGGATGGAGAGCAGTTCTTC CSSPSDGEQFF
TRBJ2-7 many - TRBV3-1 TGTGCCAGCAGCCAGGGGTTCTCCTACGAGCAGTACTTC CASSQGFSYEQYF
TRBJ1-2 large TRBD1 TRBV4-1 TGCGCCAGCAGCCAACCGGGACAGGCTAACTATGGCTACACCTTC CASSQPGQANYGYTF
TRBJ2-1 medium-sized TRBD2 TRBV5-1 TGCGCCAGCAGCTTAGCGGGGGGGGCTAACAATGAGCAGTTCTTC CASSLAGGANNEQFF
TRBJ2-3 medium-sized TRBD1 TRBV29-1 TGCAGCGTTGAAGTCCCCCAGGGACAGGCGGGCACGCAGTATTTT CSVEVPQGQAGTQYF
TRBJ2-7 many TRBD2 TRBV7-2 TGTGCCAGCAGCTTACGGACTAGCGGGGGCGAGCAGTACTTC CASSLRTSGGEQYF
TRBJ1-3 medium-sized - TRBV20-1 TGCAGTGCTATGGAGGGATTCTCTGGAAACACCATATATTTT CSAMEGFSGNTIYF
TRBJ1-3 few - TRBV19 TGTGCCAGTAGTACTCAGTACTCTGGAAACACCATATATTTT CASSTQYSGNTIYF
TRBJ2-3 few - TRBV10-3 TGTGCCATGTCGCGGGCGACAGATACGCAGTATTTT CAMSRATDTQYF
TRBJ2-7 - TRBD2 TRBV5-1 TGCGCCAGCGCTGCAAGCGGGGGTGGCGGCGAGCAGTACTTC CASAASGGGGEQYF
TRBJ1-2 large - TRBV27 TGTGCCAGCAGTTTCCTCCAGTCTAACTATGGCTACACCTTC CASSFLQSNYGYTF
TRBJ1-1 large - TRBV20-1 TGCAGTGCTATTATGGGCAGGCGGGCTTTCTTT CSAIMGRRAFF
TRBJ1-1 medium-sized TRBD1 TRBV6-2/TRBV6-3 TGTGCCAGCAGTGAACAGGGGACTGAAGCTTTCTTT CASSEQGTEAFF
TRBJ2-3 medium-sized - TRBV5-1 TGCGCCAGCGCGTTGGACGGGAAGGCCGGAGATACGCAGTATTTT CASALDGKAGDTQYF
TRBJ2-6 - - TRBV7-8 TGTGCCGGAGCCAGGAACTCTGGGGCCAACGTCCTGACTTTC CAGARNSGANVLTF
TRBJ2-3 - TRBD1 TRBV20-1 TGCAGTGCAGGACAGGGGGCGGGAGATACGCAGTATTTT CSAGQGAGDTQYF